A selection of T cell receptor beta chains follows, all from one sample in a study of blood T cell repertoires in COVID-19. Using immunoSEQ multiplex PCR, the repertoire was profiled, and TCRdb retains in-frame clones only, with some absent. The sample consists of 120,000 or so clones, roughly 80% of them appearing once. The specimen sequenced was peripheral blood. Receptor source: a woman in her forties or fifties with acute or convalescent COVID-19. Both conserved end residues are part of each CDR3. Fields, in order: D gene, clone size, V gene, J gene, CDR3 protein, CDR3 DNA. D genes are given only for firm matches. Clone size is given for some rows only: seen once, a few or many times, or a class if the clone is expanded.

-	-	TRBV10-2	TRBJ1-1	CASRSQGEAFF	TGCGCCAGCCGCTCGCAGGGTGAAGCTTTCTTT
-	-	TRBV6-5	TRBJ1-5	CARLTCRDKNQPQHF	TGTGCCAGACTCACCTGCCGGGACAAAAATCAGCCCCAGCATTTT
TRBD1	-	TRBV5-1	TRBJ1-2	CASSLGTGSYGYTF	TGCGCCAGCAGCTTGGGGACAGGGTCCTATGGCTACACCTTC
-	once	TRBV2	TRBJ2-1	CASSITANEQFF	TGTGCCAGCAGTATTACAGCAAATGAGCAGTTCTTC
TRBD1	-	TRBV28	TRBJ1-4	CASSLSGQAEKLFF	TGTGCCAGCAGTTTGTCGGGACAGGCTGAAAAACTGTTTTTT
TRBD1	-	TRBV5-1	TRBJ1-3	CASSAGTVVGNTIYF	TGCGCCAGCAGCGCGGGGACAGTGGTTGGAAACACCATATATTTT
-	-	TRBV2	TRBJ1-2	CASRYGGYGYTF	TGTGCCAGCAGGTACGGGGGTTATGGCTACACCTTC
-	-	TRBV3-1/TRBV3-2	TRBJ1-3	CASSPVGSFSGNTIYF	TGTGCCAGCAGCCCAGTCGGGTCCTTCTCTGGAAACACCATATATTTT
-	-	TRBV5-1	TRBJ2-1	CASSLWSGAEEQFF	TGCGCCAGCAGCTTGTGGTCAGGGGCAGAGGAGCAGTTCTTC
-	-	TRBV19	TRBJ1-2	CATQSDRFYGYTF	TGTGCCACCCAGTCCGACAGATTCTATGGCTACACCTTC
-	-	TRBV19	TRBJ1-5	CASSIQGSNQPQHF	TGTGCCAGTAGTATACAGGGTAGCAATCAGCCCCAGCATTTT
-	-	TRBV21-1	TRBJ2-3	CASHGTSGPGSTDTQYF	TGTGCCAGCCATGGGACTAGCGGGCCGGGGAGCACAGATACGCAGTATTTT
-	-	TRBV7-2	TRBJ1-6	CASSPRETYNSPLHF	TGTGCCAGCAGCCCTCGAGAAACCTATAATTCACCCCTCCACTTT
TRBD1	-	TRBV5-1	TRBJ2-5	CASSLGRQGAGETQYF	TGCGCCAGCAGCTTAGGACGACAGGGGGCGGGTGAGACCCAGTACTTC
TRBD1	-	TRBV30	TRBJ2-7	CAWRGQGAQGKYEQYF	TGTGCCTGGAGGGGGCAGGGGGCGCAAGGAAAATACGAGCAGTACTTC
TRBD1	-	TRBV27	TRBJ1-6	CASAGQGRSPLHF	TGTGCCAGCGCGGGACAGGGAAGGTCACCCCTCCACTTT
TRBD1	-	TRBV13	TRBJ1-6	CASSSGTGGFYSPLHF	TGTGCCAGCAGCTCGGGGACAGGGGGTTTCTATTCACCCCTCCACTTT
-	-	TRBV9	TRBJ2-3	CASSVDTSSTDTQYF	TGTGCCAGCAGCGTAGACACCTCTAGCACAGATACGCAGTATTTT
-	-	TRBV4-1	TRBJ2-2	CASSQGRWGGSNTGELFF	TGCGCCAGCAGCCAAGGGCGGTGGGGAGGATCGAACACCGGGGAGCTGTTTTTT
-	-	TRBV29-1	TRBJ1-5	CSVRDTTGDQPQHF	TGCAGCGTTAGGGACACAACCGGGGATCAGCCCCAGCATTTT
-	-	TRBV7-8	TRBJ2-7	CASSPPFSAGSYEQYF	TGTGCCAGCAGCCCCCCCTTCTCTGCAGGCTCCTACGAGCAGTACTTC
-	-	TRBV19	TRBJ1-1	CASSTQQGHTEAFF	TGTGCCAGTAGTACCCAACAGGGTCACACTGAAGCTTTCTTT
-	-	TRBV18	TRBJ1-3	CASSPPLGEDSGNTIYF	TGTGCCAGCTCACCACCCCTAGGAGAAGACTCTGGAAACACCATATATTTT
-	-	TRBV12-3/TRBV12-4	TRBJ1-3	CASSFLDGNTIYF	TGTGCCAGCAGTTTTTTAGATGGAAACACCATATATTTT
-	-	TRBV14	TRBJ1-2	CASSRGQNYGYTF	TGTGCCAGCAGCCGTGGGCAGAACTATGGCTACACCTTC
-	-	TRBV6-5	TRBJ2-2	CASSWYRNTGELFF	TGTGCCAGCAGTTGGTACAGGAACACCGGGGAGCTGTTTTTT
-	-	TRBV7-2	TRBJ1-2	CASSLARTANYGYTF	TGTGCCAGCAGCTTAGCGAGGACAGCGAACTATGGCTACACCTTC
TRBD1	-	TRBV2	TRBJ2-7	CASTLKEGQGAPYEQYF	TGTGCCAGCACCTTGAAGGAAGGACAGGGGGCACCCTACGAGCAGTACTTC
TRBD1	-	TRBV12-3/TRBV12-4	TRBJ1-1	CASSRQGNTEAFF	TGTGCCAGCAGTCGACAGGGGAACACTGAAGCTTTCTTT
-	-	TRBV5-1	TRBJ1-1	CASSEQGSSFTEAFF	TGCGCCAGCAGCGAACAGGGATCGAGCTTTACTGAAGCTTTCTTT
-	-	TRBV28	TRBJ2-7	CASSLMQVSYEQYF	TGTGCCAGCAGTTTAATGCAGGTGTCCTACGAGCAGTACTTC
-	-	TRBV27	TRBJ1-2	CASSLEGGNYGYTF	TGTGCCAGCAGTTTAGAGGGGGGGAACTATGGCTACACCTTC
-	-	TRBV20-1	TRBJ1-1	CSARRNTEAFF	TGCAGTGCTAGACGGAACACTGAAGCTTTCTTT
TRBD2	-	TRBV28	TRBJ2-3	CASIPGLGFGTDTQYF	TGTGCCAGCATCCCCGGACTAGGGTTCGGCACAGATACGCAGTATTTT
-	-	TRBV6-5	TRBJ1-2	CASSLTQASGYTF	TGTGCCAGCAGCCTGACCCAGGCCTCGGGATACACCTTC
-	-	TRBV19	TRBJ1-5	CASRPGGLNSNQPQHF	TGTGCCAGCCGACCCGGTGGGCTTAATAGCAATCAGCCCCAGCATTTT
-	few	TRBV4-1	TRBJ1-3	CASSQVDMGGNTIYF	TGCGCCAGCAGCCAAGTAGACATGGGTGGAAACACCATATATTTT
TRBD1	-	TRBV2	TRBJ2-7	CASTFGTGAYEQYF	TGTGCCAGCACCTTCGGGACAGGGGCCTACGAGCAGTACTTC
-	-	TRBV19	TRBJ2-4	CASSIKGTKNIQYF	TGTGCCAGTAGTATTAAGGGGACCAAAAACATTCAGTACTTC
TRBD1	-	TRBV5-1	TRBJ2-7	CASSISTGTYEQYF	TGCGCCAGCAGCATTTCGACAGGGACCTACGAGCAGTACTTC
TRBD1	-	TRBV2	TRBJ2-7	CASTRGQGGYEQYF	TGTGCCAGCACCCGGGGACAGGGGGGCTACGAGCAGTACTTC
-	-	TRBV19	TRBJ2-3	CASNAGRHTDTQYF	TGTGCCAGTAACGCGGGTCGACACACAGATACGCAGTATTTT
TRBD1	-	TRBV7-9	TRBJ2-5	CASSLGQGAWETQYF	TGTGCCAGCAGCTTGGGACAGGGGGCCTGGGAGACCCAGTACTTC
TRBD1	few	TRBV2	TRBJ1-1	CASSKFAPGQATEAFF	TGTGCCAGCAGCAAATTTGCCCCGGGACAGGCGACAGAAGCTTTCTTT